This passage covers 17 T cell receptor beta chains from one sample sequenced in a study of blood T cell repertoires in COVID-19. Measured with immunoSEQ multiplex PCR; TCRdb has only the in-frame clones, and not every one. The sample lists about 120,000 clones; around 83% were seen once. Sequenced input: peripheral blood. These receptor sequences come from a man aged 55 to 70 with acute or convalescent COVID-19.

This chain links TRBV7-9 with TRBJ2-5, with 7 bases fitting TRBD1. The V and J ends lost 1 base and 4 bases, in that order; junction bases with no gene match: 3. This CDR3 is 14 amino acids long. The germline V gene has CDR1 SEHNR and CDR2 FQNEAQ (reference sequence). The CDR3 DNA sequence: TGTGCCAGCAGCTTAGTAGGGGGCGCAGAGACCCAGTACTTC. Translating it yields CASSLVGGAETQYF.

This clone was observed many times. The genes are TRBV7-2 and TRBJ1-1, with a weak D call TRBD1 (6 bases). Germline CDR1 reads SGHTA; CDR2 reads FQGNSA. The V end lost 2 bases, the J end lost 1 base, and 11 bases lay between the germline ends. CDR3 length equals 15 residues. DNA of the CDR3: TGTGCCAGCAGCTTATCAGGGGCCCCGAACACTGAAGCTTTCTTT. Protein: CASSLSGAPNTEAFF.

V usage is TRBV28 and J usage is TRBJ2-3; 8 nucleotides agree with TRBD1. Per the germline V gene, CDR1 is MDHEN and CDR2 is SYDVKM. V lost 7 bases to trimming and J lost 4 bases; unmatched junction nucleotides: 4. The CDR3 is 13 residues long. CDR3 protein: CASTGGDPDTQYF. CDR3 in DNA: TGTGCCAGCACAGGGGGCGACCCAGATACGCAGTATTTT.

The chain combines TRBV27 with TRBJ2-7; weak D call: TRBD1 (5 bases). The V end was cut by 5 bases, the J end by 3 bases, with 11 bases between. CDR1 is MNHEY, CDR2 SMNVEV, per germline (reference sequence). The CDR3 has 13 amino acids. The CDR3 spells CASSPTRDYEQYF. CDR3 nucleotides: TGTGCCAGCAGTCCCACCAGGGACTACGAGCAGTACTTC.

The chain carries TRBV29-1 and TRBJ1-2, with TRBD1 matching 9 bases. V gave up 6 bases and J gave up 2 bases; unmatched junction bases: 7. Germline V gene data show CDR1 as SQVTM and CDR2 as ANQGSEA. The CDR3 runs 14 residues. In nucleotides, the CDR3 is TGCAGCGTCAAAGGGGGGACAGGGAACTATGGCTACACCTTC. It is translated as CSVKGGTGNYGYTF.

This clone was found once. This rearrangement joins TRBV28 to TRBJ1-5; 10 bases fit TRBD1. Germline lookup yields CDR1 MDHEN and CDR2 SYDVKM. The CDR3 sequence is 18 residues long. The V and J ends lost 2 bases and 3 bases, in that order; junction bases with no gene match: 10. The CDR3 region is CASSLRQGAISFNQPQHF. The CDR3 DNA sequence: TGTGCCAGCAGTTTAAGACAGGGGGCAATATCCTTCAATCAGCCCCAGCATTTT.

CDR3 nucleotide sequence: TGTGCCAGCAGCTTGGCCGTGGGACTAGCGGGATGGGCCAACGTCCTGACTTTC. Its protein is CASSLAVGLAGWANVLTF. The chain employs TRBV5-6 and TRBJ2-6; 13 bases are a match to TRBD2. Germline V CDR1 and CDR2: SGHDT, YYEEEE. CDR3 length equals 18 residues. The ends lost 0 bases at V and 5 bases at J; junction bases unmatched: 5.

This clone was counted at least ten times. In DNA, the CDR3 is TGTGCCAGCAGCTCGCAGGGGGGAGGCCTCTACGAGCAGTACTTC. This translates into CASSSQGGGLYEQYF. The chain couples TRBV7-6 to TRBJ2-7, with D perhaps TRBD1 (7 bases). The CDR3 sequence is 15 residues long. Trimming took off 4 bases at V and 3 bases at J, with 16 bases between the two ends. Germline V lookup: CDR1 SGHVS, CDR2 FNYEAQ. The whole variable domain, remainder taken from reference TRBV7-6 and TRBJ2-7, is GAGVSQSPRYKVTKRGQDVALRCDPISGHVSLYWYRQALGQGPEFLTYFNYEAQQDKSGLPNDRFSAERPEGSISTLTIQRTEQRDSAMYRCASSSQGGGLYEQYFGPGTRLTVT.

The V gene is TRBV2, the J gene TRBJ2-1; a weak D match, TRBD2 (6 bases). Looked up from germline, CDR1 is SNHLY and CDR2 is FYNNEI. The CDR3 has 13 residues. V was clipped by 8 bases and J by 7 bases, with 15 bases between them. Here the CDR3 reads CASGTGRLNEQFF. As DNA, the CDR3 is TGTGCCAGCGGGACTGGGAGGTTGAATGAGCAGTTCTTC.

This clone has a handful of counts. This rearrangement joins TRBV16 to TRBJ1-2; TRBD1 might be the D (6 bases). The CDR3 loop spans 14 amino acids. CDR1 is KGHSY, CDR2 FQNENV, per germline. Trimming removed 0 bases at V and 8 bases at J, with 13 bases between. The CDR3 nucleotides read TGTGCCAGCAGCCAATCGTGGACAGTTGGGGGCTACACCTTC. Amino acid sequence: CASSQSWTVGGYTF.

This chain uses TRBV7-8 with TRBJ1-1, with D possibly matching TRBD1 (5 bases). CDR1 is SGHVS, CDR2 FQNEAQ, per germline. The V gene lost 5 bases and the J gene lost 10 bases, with 14 bases spanning the gap. The CDR3 is made up of 12 amino acids. The CDR3 nucleotides read TGTGCCAGCAGCCTCACCCCCCAGGGAGCTTTCTTT. It specifies CASSLTPQGAFF.

The J gene is TRBJ1-2, the V gene TRBV24-1; maybe TRBD1 (6 bases). Trimming pared 4 bases from V and 3 bases from J, leaving 11 bases between. The CDR3 loop spans 14 amino acids. Looked up from germline, CDR1 is KGHDR and CDR2 is SFDVKD. This chain's CDR3 is CATSDTGQYYGYTF. The CDR3 nucleotides read TGTGCCACCAGTGACACAGGACAGTACTATGGCTACACCTTC.

The J gene is TRBJ1-1, the V gene TRBV29-1; D gene ambiguous. The CDR3 loop spans 11 amino acids. Trimming left V 3 bases short and J 1 base short, with 3 bases between. Germline CDR1 is SQVTM and CDR2 is ANQGSEA. In DNA form, the CDR3 reads TGCAGCGTTGACAGGAACACTGAAGCTTTCTTT. This translates into CSVDRNTEAFF.

The chain couples TRBV28 to TRBJ1-1; 7 bases are shared with TRBD1. V lost 7 bases to trimming and J lost 3 bases; unmatched junction nucleotides: 5. CDR3 length: 13 amino acids. From germline, CDR1 is MDHEN and CDR2 SYDVKM. The CDR3 region has the DNA TGTGCCAGCACGACAGGGCCATACACTGAAGCTTTCTTT. It encodes CASTTGPYTEAFF.

The rearrangement joins TRBV28 to TRBJ1-6; tentative D call: TRBD1 (6 bases). The CDR3 length is 15 residues. V was clipped by 5 bases and J by 7 bases, with 15 bases between them. The germline V gene encodes CDR1 MDHEN and CDR2 SYDVKM. As DNA, the CDR3 is TGTGCCAGCAGTCGAGTCACAGGGATGAATTCACCCCTCCACTTT. This gives the protein CASSRVTGMNSPLHF.

The chain combines TRBV14 with TRBJ1-4; 8 bases agree with TRBD1. The junction had 5 bases not matched to a gene; V was cut back by 2 bases and J by 0 bases. Germline V lookup: CDR1 SGHDN, CDR2 FVKESK. The CDR3 extends over 17 amino acids. The CDR3 sequence: CASSQRTGLPTNEKLFF. The CDR3 bases are TGTGCCAGCAGCCAAAGGACAGGGCTCCCAACTAATGAAAAACTGTTTTTT.

Of note for this clone: The junction and the germline gene differ at one end; a read error may be behind it. The identical CDR3 is also encoded by other nucleotide sequences in the sample. In DNA, the CDR3 is TGTGCCAGCAGTCTAGCCGGGACTGAAGCTTTCTTT. The encoded protein is CASSLAGTEAFF. This chain connects TRBV12-3 or TRBV12-4 to TRBJ1-1, with D uncertain. This CDR3 contains 12 residues.